The present T cell receptor beta chain was sequenced within a study of blood T cell repertoires in COVID-19 (dated by TCRdb to 2018 to 2020). For the wider study: Samples covering the acute and convalescent phases of COVID-19 were provided by collaborators in the United States, Italy and Spain. The prospective study material was composed of cDNA or gDNA derived from T cells, B-cell-depleted T cells, or PBMCs. Subjects who had been exposed to COVID-19, were actively infected with it, or had recovered from it provided the deeply sampled blood TCRbeta repertoires that made up the dataset. The repertoires were released in a freely available public database intended as a resource for research on the immune response to SARS-CoV-2. Samples were obtained from the ongoing ImmuneRACE study (first 160 participants) and from about 1,300 subjects provided by 6 global collaborators. The sample metadata nearly always contained a de-identified subject ID, COVID-19 status, age in years and sex. Where available, HLA class I and class II types were taken from metadata supplied by the sample provider and were not determined by assay-based typing. Here is what the overall study found, with its caveats: How much clinical and demographic metadata was included differed by source and by participant, and the metadata was provided uncurated.

CDR1 SGHNT and CDR2 YENEEA are derived from the germline V gene. V drops 8 bases and J drops 6 bases, leaving 12 bases in between. There are 12 amino acids in the CDR3, from cysteine to phenylalanine inclusive. Only the CDR3 DNA stays, 36 bases, in frame from base 1. Enrolling through a virtual design, the prospective study's participants ranged in age from roughly 18 to 89 years and lived across about two dozen United States geographic areas. To assign participants to cohorts, the prospective study relied on clinical history that participants themselves reported in a screening survey and a study questionnaire. Recovered participants in ImmuneRACE Cohort 3 were defined as having two consecutive negative NP/OP PCR tests, clearance from a healthcare professional, or resolution of symptoms. In the prospective study, mobile phlebotomists collected whole blood, serum and a nasopharyngeal or oropharyngeal swab from each participant. Participants in the prospective study had the option to provide additional blood draws and questionnaires over a 2-month period. Blood samples from the prospective study were shipped frozen or at room temperature prior to DNA extraction.

The immunoSEQ Assay, a bias-controlled multiplex PCR, was used to amplify TCRbeta CDR3 regions from genomic DNA. Regarding the original processing steps: Nucleated cell counts per sample were estimated from amplification of reference gene primers within the assay. To quantify the absolute abundance of each unique TCRbeta CDR3 rearrangement, sequence reads were collapsed and filtered. For each sample, productive Simpson clonality was calculated by taking the square root of Simpson's diversity index across productive rearrangements. TCRdb retrieved this table from immuneACCESS and kept in-frame rearrangements only. Not all clones are present; in checked studies, unresolved V genes account for under half, and no reason is known for the remainder. For V, J and clone size, that table is used; D and trimming come from the DNA. The sample data list about 250,000 clones, and approximately 90% of these were observed just once. The ten largest make up 2.4% of the sample.

A word on this clone: Its target antigen remains unknown. Nothing much larger sits one base from this clone, and base qualities are not available.

The clonotype originates from a woman between 18 and 29 years old who had recovered from COVID-19. Sequencing used PBMCs or T cells enriched from blood (not recorded which). The rearranged segments are TRBV11-3 and TRBJ2-3; TRBD1 is a possible D gene, resting on 5 matching bases. The CDR3 loop reads CASSLAGDTQYF. The DNA sequence is as follows: TGTGCCAGCTCCCTGGCAGGGGATACGCAGTATTTT.